Reported below is one T cell receptor beta chain. No antigen is known for it. This sample is drawn from a study of T-cell memory formation after mild COVID-19. In the study overall: Among the donors, TCR clusters were largely specific to each donor.

Findings and limits, study-wide: Nothing confirmed that second-wave clones peaking on day 37 were specific for SARS-CoV-2.

One entry per CDR3 protein, called by TCRdb with MiXCR from the 5' RACE reads. The table has 300,000 to 400,000 distinct CDR3 sequences, approximately 15% seen once. Unmatched junction bases numbered 9, after V lost 3 bases and J lost 6 bases. From germline, CDR1 is SGHAT and CDR2 FQNNGV. CDR3 length: 16 amino acids. Sequencing was carried out using PBMCs or a T cell subset sorted from them (not recorded which). The clonotype was recovered from a man aged 18 to 29 who had mild COVID-19 (a few samples of this study predate the infection). Cell type and time point are not known. The chain combines TRBV11-2 with TRBJ2-3; 10 nucleotides line up with TRBD1. CDR3 protein: CASSFTGTGAPDTQYF. The CDR3 bases are TGTGCCAGCAGCTTCACCGGGACAGGGGCGCCGGATACGCAGTATTTT.